The rows below give T cell receptor beta chains drawn from one sample of a study of blood T cell repertoires in COVID-19. Sequencing was performed with immunoSEQ multiplex PCR; in TCRdb, only in-frame clones are kept and a portion is missing. The data contain some 220,000 clones, 70% to 85% of them singletons. Sequenced input: PBMCs or T cells enriched from blood (not recorded which). The receptor source for this set is a woman in her forties with acute COVID-19. CDR3s include the opening cysteine and the closing phenylalanine or tryptophan. D genes are given only for firm matches. Clone size appears in some rows only: once, few, many, or a class for an expanded clone.

>NA|NA|TRBJ1-5|TRBV27
TGTGCCAGCAGTTCCTTCCAGTATAGCAATCAGCCCCAGCATTTT
CASSSFQYSNQPQHF
>NA|NA|TRBJ1-1|TRBV27
TGTGCCAGCAGTCCAATACAGGGCCAGAACACTGAAGCTTTCTTT
CASSPIQGQNTEAFF
>NA|NA|TRBJ1-2|TRBV7-2
TGTGCCAGCAGCTCAGGGGCGAAGAGAGGCTACACCTTC
CASSSGAKRGYTF
>NA|NA|TRBJ1-3|TRBV5-6
TGTGCCAGCAGCTTCCGGTCCACGAAAGGAAACACCATATATTTT
CASSFRSTKGNTIYF
>TRBD1|few|TRBJ2-2|TRBV6-4
TGTGCCAGCAGTGAGGGGACAGGGGGCACCGGGGAGCTGTTTTTT
CASSEGTGGTGELFF
>TRBD2|NA|TRBJ2-1|TRBV11-1
TGTGCCAGCAGCTACGGACTAGCGGGGTACAATGAGCAGTTCTTC
CASSYGLAGYNEQFF
>NA|once|TRBJ2-5|TRBV25-1
TGTGCCAGCAGTGACTCAGGGGTAGAGACCCAGTACTTC
CASSDSGVETQYF
>TRBD2|NA|TRBJ2-1|TRBV9
TGTGCCAGCAGCGTGACGGCCGAATCAGCTCGGGGGGGGCCGTTTTATTATGAGCAGTTCTTC
CASSVTAESARGGPFYYEQFF
>NA|NA|TRBJ1-1|TRBV24-1
TGTGCCACCAGTGATTTTGAGGGCACTGAAGCTTTCTTT
CATSDFEGTEAFF
>TRBD1|NA|TRBJ1-1|TRBV7-9
TGTGCCAGCAGCTGGGGGACAGGGGGCGTAGAAGCTTTCTTT
CASSWGTGGVEAFF
>NA|NA|TRBJ1-3|TRBV28
TGTGCCAGCAGTTTGATCGGGAGCCCTGGAAACACCATATATTTT
CASSLIGSPGNTIYF
>NA|NA|TRBJ1-1|TRBV6-2/TRBV6-3
TGTGCCAGCAGTTACCAACAGCAGAACACTGAAGCTTTCTTT
CASSYQQQNTEAFF
>TRBD1|NA|TRBJ2-3|TRBV19
TGTGCCAGTAGCCTACAGGGGCTGAGGGACACAGATACGCAGTATTTT
CASSLQGLRDTDTQYF
>NA|NA|TRBJ1-2|TRBV7-9
TGTGCCAGCAGTTTAGGGGGGCCTGGCTACACCTTC
CASSLGGPGYTF
>TRBD1|NA|TRBJ1-3|TRBV11-3
TGTGCCAGCAGCCGCGGACAGGGAATCTCTGGAAACACCATATATTTT
CASSRGQGISGNTIYF
>TRBD2|NA|TRBJ2-3|TRBV5-6
TGTGCCAGCAGCTTCATATCTAGCGGGGGAGGAGATACGCAGTATTTT
CASSFISSGGGDTQYF
>TRBD1|once|TRBJ1-1|TRBV5-1
TGCGCCAGCAGTTCTCCTCGGGACAGTGAAGCTTTCTTT
CASSSPRDSEAFF
>NA|NA|TRBJ1-3|TRBV7-3
TGTGCCAGCAGCTTAAGACAGAGAGGCACCATATATTTT
CASSLRQRGTIYF
>TRBD2|NA|TRBJ2-1|TRBV14
TGTGCCAGCAGCCAAGATCTCGGCGCGGGGGTTAACAATGAGCAGTTCTTC
CASSQDLGAGVNNEQFF
>TRBD1|NA|TRBJ2-7|TRBV28
TGTGCCAGCAGCCCTTCGGGGGGACAGGGGACCTACGAGCAGTACTTC
CASSPSGGQGTYEQYF
>NA|NA|TRBJ1-3|TRBV18
TGTGCCAGCTCACCCCCGGGGATGGTCTCTGGAAACACCATATATTTT
CASSPPGMVSGNTIYF
>NA|NA|TRBJ2-5|TRBV18
TGTGCCAGCTCACCACCTAGCGGACATCCTAAGGAGACCCAGTACTTC
CASSPPSGHPKETQYF
>NA|NA|TRBJ1-1|TRBV18
TGTGCCAGCTCGCAGGGGCCGCCAGGGAACACTGAAGCTTTCTTT
CASSQGPPGNTEAFF
>NA|NA|TRBJ2-2|TRBV5-1
TGCGCCAGCAGTCGGTTAGCGGCCTCCGGGGAGCTGTTTTTT
CASSRLAASGELFF
>TRBD1|NA|TRBJ1-2|TRBV27
TGTGCCAGCAGTTTAACCGCGGGGACAGGGAACGACTATGGCTACACCTTC
CASSLTAGTGNDYGYTF
>TRBD1|few|TRBJ1-1|TRBV7-8
TGTGCCAGCAGCTTGAGGGACAGGACAAACACTGAAGCTTTCTTT
CASSLRDRTNTEAFF
>NA|NA|TRBJ2-7|TRBV21-1
TGTGCCAGCACCCAGACTAACGAGCAGTACTTC
CASTQTNEQYF
>TRBD2|NA|TRBJ2-5|TRBV7-6
TGTGCCAGCAGCCCTCGGACTAGCAGGCAAGAGACCCAGTACTTC
CASSPRTSRQETQYF
>NA|once|TRBJ1-6|TRBV19
TGTGCCAGTAGTACGTCCGGGACAAGTAATTCACCCCTCCACTTT
CASSTSGTSNSPLHF
>TRBD1|NA|TRBJ1-4|TRBV27
TGTGCCAGCAGTTGGGCAGGGGGCGGAAATGAAAAACTGTTTTTT
CASSWAGGGNEKLFF
>NA|NA|TRBJ2-7|TRBV6-1
TGTGCCAGCAGTGAAGGTTACAGGGTCGAGCAGTACTTC
CASSEGYRVEQYF
>NA|NA|TRBJ2-1|TRBV28
TGTGCCAGCAGCTCCCCGGGAAACCGGCCCCACAATGAGCAGTTCTTC
CASSSPGNRPHNEQFF
>TRBD2|NA|TRBJ2-7|TRBV4-1
TGCGCCAGCAGCCAAGATTCGCTAGCGGGAGTGCTAGCAGGCGAGCAGTACTTC
CASSQDSLAGVLAGEQYF
>NA|NA|TRBJ1-2|TRBV3-1/TRBV3-2
TGTGCCAGCAGCCAAGATCCTGCCGGGAGTGGCTACACCTTC
CASSQDPAGSGYTF
>NA|few|TRBJ2-2|TRBV2
TGTGCCAGCAGTCCCCGGACTGGGAACACCGGGGAGCTGTTTTTT
CASSPRTGNTGELFF
>NA|once|TRBJ1-4|TRBV12-1
TGTGCCAGCAGCTTTTTGAGACAAGGTAAAAAACTGTTTTTT
CASSFLRQGKKLFF
>TRBD2|NA|TRBJ2-7|TRBV5-1
TGCGCCAGCAGCTTGGCGGTTCTCCCCGAAGCGGGGGGCGAGCAGTACTTC
CASSLAVLPEAGGEQYF
>TRBD2|NA|TRBJ2-2|TRBV20-1
TGCAGTGCTAGTAAGACTAGCGGAGCGAACACCGGGGAGCTGTTTTTT
CSASKTSGANTGELFF
>TRBD2|NA|TRBJ2-3|TRBV7-2
TGTGCCAGCAGCTTAGTCCTAGCGGGGGCGGAAGATACGCAGTATTTT
CASSLVLAGAEDTQYF
>NA|NA|TRBJ1-1|TRBV27
TGTGCCAGCAGTTTCTTACAGGGGAACACTGAAGCTTTCTTT
CASSFLQGNTEAFF
>NA|NA|TRBJ1-1|TRBV19
TGTGCCAGTAGTATCTGGAGGGGAGGGAACACTGAAGCTTTCTTT
CASSIWRGGNTEAFF
>TRBD1|many|TRBJ1-2|TRBV18
TGTGCCAGCTCACGAAACCTACAGGGGGGCGGCTACACCTTC
CASSRNLQGGGYTF
>NA|NA|TRBJ1-2|TRBV20-1
TGCAGTGCCAGGACAAACTATGGCTACACCTTC
CSARTNYGYTF
>NA|NA|TRBJ2-1|TRBV6-5
TGTGCCAGCAGTCCCCCGGGTATTGAGCAGTTCTTC
CASSPPGIEQFF
>TRBD1|NA|TRBJ1-6|TRBV10-3
TGTGCCATCAGTGAGTCCCAGGGGGCATCACCCCTCCACTTT
CAISESQGASPLHF
>TRBD1|NA|TRBJ2-3|TRBV5-1
TGCGCCAGCAGCTTTACAGGGGCAGCGGATACGCAGTATTTT
CASSFTGAADTQYF
>NA|NA|TRBJ2-1|TRBV5-1
TGCGCCAGCAGCTTGGCTGCCCAGGGGCCGGCTTCGTACAATGAGCAGTTCTTC
CASSLAAQGPASYNEQFF
>TRBD1|NA|TRBJ1-6|TRBV6-5
TGTGCCAGCAGTTACCGGGACAGGCCGGGTTCACCCCTCCACTTT
CASSYRDRPGSPLHF
>TRBD1|NA|TRBJ2-5|TRBV30
TGTGCCTGGAGTGTACAGGGGACCAGGATGAAGACCCAGTACTTC
CAWSVQGTRMKTQYF
>NA|NA|TRBJ1-1|TRBV19
TGTGCCAGTAGTATCTCCCGGGCGGGGGACACTGAAGCTTTCTTT
CASSISRAGDTEAFF